This is a list of T cell receptor beta chains from one sample in a study of blood T cell repertoires in COVID-19. Produced via immunoSEQ multiplex PCR; TCRdb's table is partial and in-frame only. The data contain 60,000 to 70,000 clones, 80% to 90% of them singletons. The sample taken for sequencing was peripheral blood. Every receptor here comes from a woman aged 55-69 years with acute or convalescent COVID-19. Each CDR3 is given with its conserved first and last residue. Fields, in order: D gene, clone size, J gene, V gene, CDR3 DNA, CDR3 protein. D genes are given only for firm matches. Rows give clone size only sometimes, using once, few, many, or a class for an expanded clone.

d_gene: NA; abundance: NA; j_gene: TRBJ1-5; v_gene: TRBV5-1; CDR3nt: TGCGCCAGCAGCTTGGGATCGGGACAGCCCCAGCATTTT; CDR3aa: CASSLGSGQPQHF
d_gene: NA; abundance: once; j_gene: TRBJ2-7; v_gene: TRBV6-6; CDR3nt: TGTGCCAGCAGTTATTACGGCGAGCAGTACTTC; CDR3aa: CASSYYGEQYF
d_gene: NA; abundance: NA; j_gene: TRBJ2-7; v_gene: TRBV10-2; CDR3nt: TGCGCCACCCGTAGTGTAACCGCGACTAGAGATCCCTACGAGCAGTACTTC; CDR3aa: CATRSVTATRDPYEQYF
d_gene: TRBD1; abundance: NA; j_gene: TRBJ2-5; v_gene: TRBV27; CDR3nt: TGTGCCAGCAGCCCACGGACAGGGAAAGAGACCCAGTACTTC; CDR3aa: CASSPRTGKETQYF
d_gene: NA; abundance: NA; j_gene: TRBJ2-7; v_gene: TRBV6-5; CDR3nt: TGTGCCAGCAGTTGGGCGCACGAGCAGTACTTC; CDR3aa: CASSWAHEQYF
d_gene: TRBD2; abundance: NA; j_gene: TRBJ2-1; v_gene: TRBV6-5; CDR3nt: TGTGCCAGCAGTTACCGGAAGCGGGAGTCTTACCATGAGCAGTTCTTC; CDR3aa: CASSYRKRESYHEQFF
d_gene: TRBD1; abundance: NA; j_gene: TRBJ1-1; v_gene: TRBV11-2; CDR3nt: TGTGCCAGCAGCTCCACCTCAGGGGGGAACACTGAAGCTTTCTTT; CDR3aa: CASSSTSGGNTEAFF
d_gene: TRBD1; abundance: NA; j_gene: TRBJ2-7; v_gene: TRBV29-1; CDR3nt: TGCAGCGGGGGGACAGGGGCCTCCTACGAGCAGTACTTC; CDR3aa: CSGGTGASYEQYF
d_gene: NA; abundance: NA; j_gene: TRBJ1-6; v_gene: TRBV30; CDR3nt: TGTGCCTGGAGTTCTAGCCAGGGAAGCTCCAGGGGCCATTCACCCCTCCACTTT; CDR3aa: CAWSSSQGSSRGHSPLHF
d_gene: NA; abundance: NA; j_gene: TRBJ1-1; v_gene: TRBV7-2; CDR3nt: TGTGCCAGCAGCTTAGGGACTATGAACACTGAAGCTTTCTTT; CDR3aa: CASSLGTMNTEAFF
d_gene: TRBD1; abundance: NA; j_gene: TRBJ1-2; v_gene: TRBV19; CDR3nt: TGTGCCAGCATGAGGACAGGCGGTTATGGCTACACCTTC; CDR3aa: CASMRTGGYGYTF
d_gene: NA; abundance: few; j_gene: TRBJ2-3; v_gene: TRBV7-9; CDR3nt: TGTGCCAGCAGCTTAGCGCTTTCGGACTTCACAGATACGCAGTATTTT; CDR3aa: CASSLALSDFTDTQYF
d_gene: TRBD1; abundance: NA; j_gene: TRBJ2-2; v_gene: TRBV24-1; CDR3nt: TGTGCCACCAGTGACCCCGACAGGGGGCGAGCTGGGGAGCTGTTTTTT; CDR3aa: CATSDPDRGRAGELFF
d_gene: TRBD2; abundance: NA; j_gene: TRBJ2-5; v_gene: TRBV5-3; CDR3nt: TGTGCCAGAAGCTTGGGGACTAGCGGAGAGACCCAGTACTTC; CDR3aa: CARSLGTSGETQYF
d_gene: NA; abundance: NA; j_gene: TRBJ2-3; v_gene: TRBV9; CDR3nt: TGTGCCAGCAGCTCTGGACAGAGAAGCACAGATACGCAGTATTTT; CDR3aa: CASSSGQRSTDTQYF
d_gene: TRBD2; abundance: NA; j_gene: TRBJ2-7; v_gene: TRBV20-1; CDR3nt: TGCAGTGCTGGACTAGTCTACGAGCAGTACTTC; CDR3aa: CSAGLVYEQYF
d_gene: TRBD1; abundance: once; j_gene: TRBJ1-5; v_gene: TRBV20-1; CDR3nt: TGCAGTGCTAGTGGGACAGGGCCCCGATTGGCCCAGCATTTT; CDR3aa: CSASGTGPRLAQHF
d_gene: TRBD2; abundance: NA; j_gene: TRBJ2-1; v_gene: TRBV11-2; CDR3nt: TGTGCCAGCAGCTTAGGGCTAGCGGGGCCCTCCTACAATGAGCAGTTCTTC; CDR3aa: CASSLGLAGPSYNEQFF
d_gene: NA; abundance: NA; j_gene: TRBJ1-1; v_gene: TRBV27; CDR3nt: TGTGCCAGCAGCTTTACGGGGTCCAAGAACACTGAAGCTTTCTTT; CDR3aa: CASSFTGSKNTEAFF
d_gene: TRBD1; abundance: NA; j_gene: TRBJ1-2; v_gene: TRBV5-8; CDR3nt: TGTGCCAGCAGCTTCCGGGACAGCCGTTATGGCTACACCTTC; CDR3aa: CASSFRDSRYGYTF
d_gene: NA; abundance: NA; j_gene: TRBJ1-2; v_gene: TRBV11-1; CDR3nt: TGTGCCAGCAGCGAGGAAGCAGGGGACTATGGCTACACCTTC; CDR3aa: CASSEEAGDYGYTF
d_gene: TRBD1; abundance: once; j_gene: TRBJ2-7; v_gene: TRBV18; CDR3nt: TGTGCCAGCTCACCACTCCCAGGCGCCTCCGGGACAGCGTACGAGCAGTACTTC; CDR3aa: CASSPLPGASGTAYEQYF
d_gene: NA; abundance: NA; j_gene: TRBJ1-4; v_gene: TRBV7-6; CDR3nt: TGTGCCAGCAGCCAGGGAAAAACTAATGAAAAACTGTTTTTT; CDR3aa: CASSQGKTNEKLFF
d_gene: NA; abundance: NA; j_gene: TRBJ1-5; v_gene: TRBV5-6; CDR3nt: TGTGCCAGCAGCGGAGGGACGGGGGATCAGCCCCAGCATTTT; CDR3aa: CASSGGTGDQPQHF
d_gene: NA; abundance: NA; j_gene: TRBJ1-3; v_gene: TRBV30; CDR3nt: TGTGCCTGGAGTACAGGGCAGAGGAACACCATATATTTT; CDR3aa: CAWSTGQRNTIYF
d_gene: NA; abundance: NA; j_gene: TRBJ2-1; v_gene: TRBV7-9; CDR3nt: TGTGCCAGCAGCCGTGGACTGTCCCCCTACAATGAGCAGTTCTTC; CDR3aa: CASSRGLSPYNEQFF
d_gene: TRBD2; abundance: NA; j_gene: TRBJ2-1; v_gene: TRBV4-2; CDR3nt: TGTGCCAGCAGCCGCGGGGAGGCTAGCGGGAGCTACAATGAGCAGTTCTTC; CDR3aa: CASSRGEASGSYNEQFF
d_gene: TRBD1; abundance: NA; j_gene: TRBJ1-1; v_gene: TRBV7-6; CDR3nt: TGTGCCAGCAGCTCGCAGGGGGCGGGGATGAACACTGAAGCTTTCTTT; CDR3aa: CASSSQGAGMNTEAFF
d_gene: NA; abundance: NA; j_gene: TRBJ1-2; v_gene: TRBV12-3/TRBV12-4; CDR3nt: TGTGCCAGCAGTCGTGGAGACTATGGCTACACCTTC; CDR3aa: CASSRGDYGYTF
d_gene: NA; abundance: NA; j_gene: TRBJ1-1; v_gene: TRBV30; CDR3nt: TGTGCCTGGAGTGTATCCGGCACTGAAGCTTTCTTT; CDR3aa: CAWSVSGTEAFF
d_gene: TRBD1; abundance: NA; j_gene: TRBJ2-1; v_gene: TRBV11-3; CDR3nt: TGTGCCAGCAGCTTACACCGGACAGGGTCCTACAATGAGCAGTTCTTC; CDR3aa: CASSLHRTGSYNEQFF
d_gene: TRBD1; abundance: NA; j_gene: TRBJ2-7; v_gene: TRBV27; CDR3nt: TGTGCCAGCAGTTTTGCGGGACAGGGAGCCGAGCAGTACTTC; CDR3aa: CASSFAGQGAEQYF
d_gene: NA; abundance: once; j_gene: TRBJ1-1; v_gene: TRBV6-5; CDR3nt: TGTGCCAGCAGTTTCGACACTCGAGTGAACACTGAAGCTTTCTTT; CDR3aa: CASSFDTRVNTEAFF
d_gene: NA; abundance: NA; j_gene: TRBJ1-2; v_gene: TRBV6-2/TRBV6-3; CDR3nt: TGTGCCAGCAGTTACTCGGGGGGTCGGGGCTACACCTTC; CDR3aa: CASSYSGGRGYTF
d_gene: NA; abundance: NA; j_gene: TRBJ2-6; v_gene: TRBV7-2; CDR3nt: TGTGCCAGCAGCTTATCAATCAGGGCTGGGGCCAACGTCCTGACTTTC; CDR3aa: CASSLSIRAGANVLTF
d_gene: TRBD1; abundance: NA; j_gene: TRBJ1-2; v_gene: TRBV2; CDR3nt: TGTGCCAGCAGGGGACAGGCCTATGGCTACACCTTC; CDR3aa: CASRGQAYGYTF
d_gene: NA; abundance: NA; j_gene: TRBJ1-2; v_gene: TRBV3-1/TRBV3-2; CDR3nt: TGTGCCAGCAGCCAAGTGGGGGCAGACTATGGCTACACCTTC; CDR3aa: CASSQVGADYGYTF
d_gene: TRBD1; abundance: NA; j_gene: TRBJ1-4; v_gene: TRBV6-6; CDR3nt: TGTGCCAGCAGTGGAGGGGGCACGGGTGAAAAACTGTTTTTT; CDR3aa: CASSGGGTGEKLFF
d_gene: NA; abundance: NA; j_gene: TRBJ1-2; v_gene: TRBV18; CDR3nt: TGTGCCAGCTCACCTGTGGTTCCTTCGGCGGGGGTGGGCTATGGCTACACCTTC; CDR3aa: CASSPVVPSAGVGYGYTF
d_gene: NA; abundance: few; j_gene: TRBJ1-4; v_gene: TRBV2; CDR3nt: TGTGCCAGCAGTGAAGGAGGGGGTGGTAATGAAAAACTGTTTTTT; CDR3aa: CASSEGGGGNEKLFF
d_gene: TRBD2; abundance: NA; j_gene: TRBJ2-1; v_gene: TRBV7-9; CDR3nt: TGTGCCAGCAGCTCCGGGACTAGCGGAACCTACAATGAGCAGTTCTTC; CDR3aa: CASSSGTSGTYNEQFF
d_gene: NA; abundance: NA; j_gene: TRBJ1-1; v_gene: TRBV12-3/TRBV12-4; CDR3nt: TGTGCCAGCAGTTTCGGACAGAACACTGAAGCTTTCTTT; CDR3aa: CASSFGQNTEAFF
d_gene: TRBD2; abundance: NA; j_gene: TRBJ2-5; v_gene: TRBV6-1; CDR3nt: TGTGCCAGCAGTGAAGACTCGTGGACTAGCGGGAGTTTCAGGGAGACCCAGTACTTC; CDR3aa: CASSEDSWTSGSFRETQYF
d_gene: NA; abundance: NA; j_gene: TRBJ2-1; v_gene: TRBV5-4; CDR3nt: TGTGCCAGCAGCTTCGAAACAGACCCTTCCTACAATGAGCAGTTCTTC; CDR3aa: CASSFETDPSYNEQFF
d_gene: TRBD1; abundance: NA; j_gene: TRBJ2-3; v_gene: TRBV19; CDR3nt: TGTGCCAGTAGGCGGGGACAGGGACCTTCTCCCACAGATACGCAGTATTTT; CDR3aa: CASRRGQGPSPTDTQYF
d_gene: TRBD2; abundance: NA; j_gene: TRBJ2-2; v_gene: TRBV7-6; CDR3nt: TGTGCCAGCGTCGCGTTCGGGACTAGCAACACCGGGGAGCTGTTTTTT; CDR3aa: CASVAFGTSNTGELFF